These 30 T cell receptor beta chains were all obtained from the same sample, sequenced in a study of shared clonotypes between healthy human individuals. Measured with immunoSEQ multiplex PCR; TCRdb has only the in-frame clones, and not every one. Among 1.4 million to 1.5 million clones listed, roughly 97% were seen once. Sequenced input: naive CD4+ T cells sorted from blood. Subset described: CD45RA+ positively selected. The receptors stem from a man in his thirties or forties in good health.

The chain has TRBV27 and TRBJ2-1; 11 bases line up with TRBD2. CDR1 and CDR2 from the germline V gene are MNHEY and SMNVEV (reference sequence). The CDR3 loop spans 18 amino acids. Unmatched junction bases numbered 14, after V lost 4 bases and J lost 6 bases. The CDR3 bases are TGTGCCAGCAGTTCCTCAAGGATACTAGCGGGAGCTCTCAATGAGCAGTTCTTC. Amino acids: CASSSSRILAGALNEQFF.

This sequence joins TRBV10-1 and TRBJ2-2; D possibly corresponds to TRBD1 (5 bases). The V end lost 2 bases, the J end lost 5 bases, and 12 bases lay between the germline ends. Germline values: CDR1 WNHNN, CDR2 SYGVQD (reference sequence). The length of the CDR3 is 15 residues. CDR3: CASSEGAGRTGELFF. Here the CDR3 DNA reads TGCGCCAGCAGTGAGGGGGCAGGTAGGACCGGGGAGCTGTTTTTT.

This rearrangement joins TRBV5-6 to TRBJ2-7; the D gene is possibly TRBD1 (5 bases). Germline CDR1 SGHDT, CDR2 YYEEEE. V dropped 6 bases and J dropped 4 bases, with 20 bases sitting between them. The CDR3 has 15 residues. CDR3 residues: CASTIKGLVPYEQYF. The CDR3, as DNA: TGTGCCAGCACCATTAAGGGGCTCGTTCCTTACGAGCAGTACTTC. The entire variable domain, with the rest obtained from reference TRBV5-6 and TRBJ2-7, is as follows: DAGVTQSPTHLIKTRGQQVTLRCSPKSGHDTVSWYQQALGQGPQFIFQYYEEEERQRGNFPDRFSGHQFPNYSSELNVNALLLGDSALYLCASTIKGLVPYEQYFGPGTRLTVT.

The chain recombines TRBV5-1 with TRBJ1-1; unclear D gene. This CDR3 is 14 amino acids long. Germline values: CDR1 SGHRS, CDR2 YFSETQ. Trimming removed 1 base from V and 2 bases from J, with 9 bases in between. CDR3 in DNA: TGCGCCAGCAGCTTGATCAGGTCTAACACTGAAGCTTTCTTT. Its protein is CASSLIRSNTEAFF.

This clone was detected only a few times. This sample also contains other DNA sequences that code for the same CDR3. The V gene is TRBV6-1, the J gene TRBJ2-7, with D uncertain. The CDR3 extends over 11 amino acids. CDR1 and CDR2 (germline): MNHNS, SASEGT. The ends were cut back, 2 bases at V and 1 base at J, with 0 bases in the middle. CDR3 in DNA: TGTGCCAGCAGTGAATCCTACGAGCAGTACTTC. This encodes CASSESYEQYF.

This clone was found once. The chain carries TRBV7-9 and TRBJ1-1; D not resolved. Germline lookup yields CDR1 SEHNR and CDR2 FQNEAQ (reference sequence). V lost 6 bases, J lost 5 bases, and 16 bases lay in between. The CDR3 is made up of 14 amino acids. The CDR3 here is CASSRIGQETEAFF. The CDR3 DNA follows: TGTGCCAGCAGTCGCATCGGCCAAGAGACTGAAGCTTTCTTT.

The DNA for the CDR3 is TGTGCCAGCAGTTTACCCGGACAGTACGAGCAGTACTTC. This encodes CASSLPGQYEQYF. The gene calls are TRBV28 and TRBJ2-7; perhaps TRBD1 as D (6 bases). The germline gives CDR1 MDHEN, CDR2 SYDVKM. Trimming took 2 bases from V and 4 from J, leaving 9 bases between them. The CDR3 consists of 13 residues.

V gene TRBV10-3 combines with J gene TRBJ2-7; D is unresolved. Germline V gene data show CDR1 as ENHRY and CDR2 as SYGVKD. V lost 0 bases to trimming and J lost 0 bases, with 12 bases between them. This CDR3 has 16 amino acids. Here the CDR3 reads CAISESKGLTSYEQYF. In DNA, the CDR3 is TGTGCCATCAGTGAGTCGAAAGGCCTTACCTCCTACGAGCAGTACTTC.

The rearrangement joins TRBV5-1 to TRBJ2-7, with a weak D call TRBD1 (5 bases). V was shortened by 0 bases and J by 4 bases, with 23 bases between the two germline ends. Germline-derived CDR1 and CDR2 are SGHRS and YFSETQ. This CDR3 comprises 18 residues. CDR3 protein: CASSLEFLQARGHYEQYF. CDR3 DNA: TGCGCCAGCAGCTTGGAGTTTTTACAGGCAAGGGGCCATTACGAGCAGTACTTC.

This clone has just one count. V and J are TRBV4-2 and TRBJ2-2; TRBD2 might be the D (6 bases). Trimming took 4 bases from V and 5 from J, leaving 23 bases between them. Germline V gives CDR1 LGHNA, CDR2 YNFKEQ. There are 18 residues in the CDR3. The CDR3 DNA reads TGTGCCAGCAGCCCGACGGTGGGAGGAGGAACATGGACCGGGGAGCTGTTTTTT. Translated: CASSPTVGGGTWTGELFF.

Worth noting for this clone: Other nucleotide sequences in the sample specify the same CDR3. The V call is TRBV28, the J call TRBJ2-1; 11 bases agree with TRBD2. There are 16 residues in the CDR3. The J segment lost 4 bases and the V segment lost 1 base, leaving 3 bases of the junction unmatched. The germline CDR1 and CDR2 sequences are MDHEN and SYDVKM. CDR3 loop: CASSLSGLADYNEQFF. CDR3 sequence (DNA): TGTGCCAGCAGTTTATCGGGACTAGCGGATTACAATGAGCAGTTCTTC.

CDR3 sequence: CASSLDWDPYTGELFF. CDR3 in DNA: TGTGCCAGCAGCTTAGATTGGGACCCGTACACCGGGGAGCTGTTTTTT. The chain employs TRBV7-8 and TRBJ2-2; D may correspond to TRBD1 or TRBD2 (5 bases each). V lost 1 base and J 3 bases, leaving 12 bases between the germline ends. Germline CDR1 reads SGHVS; CDR2 reads FQNEAQ. The CDR3 loop spans 16 amino acids.

The V gene is TRBV7-2, the J gene TRBJ1-1; D is ambiguous. This CDR3 comprises 15 residues. V dropped 1 base and J dropped 3 bases, with 12 bases sitting between them. Per germline, CDR1 SGHTA and CDR2 FQGNSA. The CDR3 here is CASSLGGRRDTEAFF. The CDR3 DNA follows: TGTGCCAGCAGCTTAGGTGGGAGGAGAGACACTGAAGCTTTCTTT.

About this clone itself: The sample holds other DNA sequences that translate to the same CDR3. The chain combines TRBV5-1 with TRBJ2-7; the match to TRBD2 covers 12 bases. Germline CDR1 is SGHRS and CDR2 is YFSETQ. The V segment lost 0 bases and the J segment 0 bases; nucleotides outside the gene matches: 1. The CDR3 has 16 amino acids. The CDR3 DNA follows: TGCGCCAGCAGCTTGGGGACTAGCGGGATCTCCTACGAGCAGTACTTC. It codes for CASSLGTSGISYEQYF.

V is TRBV6-1 and J is TRBJ2-6; D ambiguous. This CDR3 has 14 residues. Trimming cost V 10 bases and J 0 bases, with 10 bases left between them. The germline CDR1 and CDR2 sequences are MNHNS and SASEGT. The CDR3 coding sequence is TGTGCCACCTCTGGTAGCTCTGGGGCCAACGTCCTGACTTTC. It specifies CATSGSSGANVLTF.

The chain has TRBV18 and TRBJ2-7; no definite D call. The CDR3 consists of 13 residues. Germline-derived CDR1 and CDR2 are KGHSH and LQKENI. Trimming left V 5 bases short and J 3 bases short, with 11 bases between. The CDR3 loop is CASSGRRFYEQYF. The CDR3 region has the DNA TGTGCCAGCTCAGGAAGGCGTTTCTACGAGCAGTACTTC. Filled out from reference TRBV18 and TRBJ2-7, the complete variable domain reads NAGVMQNPRHLVRRRGQEARLRCSPMKGHSHVYWYRQLPEEGLKFMVYLQKENIIDESGMPKERFSAEFPKEGPSILRIQQVVRGDSAAYFCASSGRRFYEQYFGPGTRLTVT.

V and J are TRBV29-1 and TRBJ2-5, with D possibly matching TRBD1 (5 bases). Between the trimmed V and J ends, which lost 6 bases and 1 base, there was a span of 12 bases. Per the germline V gene, CDR1 is SQVTM and CDR2 is ANQGSEA. The CDR3 length is 13 residues. The CDR3 sequence is CSVAGLGQETQYF. In nucleotides, the CDR3 is TGCAGCGTCGCAGGGTTGGGCCAAGAGACCCAGTACTTC.

The chain carries TRBV10-3 and TRBJ1-4; maybe TRBD1 (5 bases). V dropped 4 bases and J dropped 5 bases, with 11 bases sitting between them. There are 14 residues in the CDR3. Germline-derived CDR1 and CDR2 are ENHRY and SYGVKD. The CDR3 loop reads CAISAGISNEKLFF. The CDR3 DNA follows: TGTGCCATCAGTGCAGGGATATCGAATGAAAAACTGTTTTTT.

The gene calls are TRBV5-1 and TRBJ1-2; D gene ambiguous. CDR1 and CDR2 (germline): SGHRS, YFSETQ. This CDR3 region has 13 residues. Between the trimmed V and J ends, which lost 4 bases and 8 bases, there was a span of 15 bases. The CDR3 DNA reads as TGCGCCAGCAGCCCTACAACCTCCAGGGGCTACACCTTC. Its translation is CASSPTTSRGYTF.

As regards this clone: Other DNA sequences in the sample encode the same CDR3. V usage is TRBV2 and J usage is TRBJ2-3, with D perhaps TRBD2 (6 bases). Deletions cut 5 bases from V and 5 bases from J, with 17 bases between. Germline CDR1 is SNHLY and CDR2 is FYNNEI. The CDR3 consists of 15 residues. In nucleotides, the CDR3 is TGTGCCAGCAGTCCTACTGGGACTCTGGTAGATACGCAGTATTTT. Its protein product is CASSPTGTLVDTQYF.

The V gene is TRBV2, the J gene TRBJ1-5; TRBD1 aligns across 10 bases. With V trimmed by 8 bases and J by 7 bases, 5 bases remained unmatched. Germline CDR1 reads SNHLY; CDR2 reads FYNNEI. The length of the CDR3 is 13 residues. The CDR3 here is CASSTGGRQPQHF. The DNA of the CDR3 is TGTGCCAGCTCGACAGGGGGCAGACAGCCCCAGCATTTT.

There are a few counts of this clone. This specimen includes other DNA sequences encoding the same CDR3. The chain links TRBV28 to TRBJ1-1; no definite D call. CDR3 size: 11 residues. Germline loops: CDR1 MDHEN, CDR2 SYDVKM. V lost 6 bases and J 1 base, leaving 3 bases between the germline ends. The CDR3 nucleotides read TGTGCCAGCAGCCCGAACACTGAAGCTTTCTTT. As protein: CASSPNTEAFF.

This clone is a singleton in its sample. The chain uses TRBV2 and TRBJ2-7, with 8 bases lining up with TRBD1. J gave up 6 bases and V 5 bases, and 9 bases lay outside the gene matches. Germline V gene data show CDR1 as SNHLY and CDR2 as FYNNEI. This CDR3 has 14 residues. CDR3 in DNA: TGTGCCAGCAGTCTTGAAGCAGGGGGCGCCGAGCAGTACTTC. This codes for CASSLEAGGAEQYF.

This sequence joins TRBV9 and TRBJ1-2; D remains unclear. The CDR3 is made up of 16 amino acids. V lost 3 bases and J lost 3, with 18 bases in between. The V gene's germline CDR1 is SGDLS and CDR2 YYNGEE. CDR3 in amino acids: CASSADPRQRDYGYTF. The DNA of the CDR3 is TGTGCCAGCAGCGCGGACCCTCGACAAAGGGACTATGGCTACACCTTC.

The rearrangement links TRBV28 to TRBJ2-7, with 13 bases that match TRBD2. Trimming cost V 6 bases and J 2 bases; bases outside gene matches: 4. The CDR3 runs to 15 residues. Germline V gene sequence: CDR1 MDHEN, CDR2 SYDVKM. The CDR3 DNA reads TGTGCCAGCAGGGGAGGACTAGCGGGAGCCTACGAGCAGTACTTC. Residues: CASRGGLAGAYEQYF. Drawing the rest from reference TRBV28 and TRBJ2-7, the complete variable domain is DVKVTQSSRYLVKRTGEKVFLECVQDMDHENMFWYRQDPGLGLRLIYFSYDVKMKEKGDIPEGYSVSREKKERFSLILESASTNQTSMYLCASRGGLAGAYEQYFGPGTRLTVT.

J is TRBJ2-7 and V is TRBV5-1; 9 bases agree with TRBD1. CDR3 length: 15 amino acids. CDR1 and CDR2 (germline): SGHRS, YFSETQ. The V gene end was trimmed by 4 bases and the J gene end by 2 bases; junction bases not matched to a gene: 7. CDR3 bases: TGCGCCAGCAGCGACCGGGACAGGGAGACCTACGAGCAGTACTTC. Its protein is CASSDRDRETYEQYF.

This chain uses TRBV5-4 with TRBJ2-5; 16 bases fit TRBD2. The germline gives CDR1 SGHNT, CDR2 YYREEE (reference sequence). The CDR3 loop spans 15 amino acids. The CDR3 sequence: CTTGTSGRALETQYF. The CDR3, as DNA: TGTACGACCGGGACTAGCGGGAGGGCCCTCGAGACCCAGTACTTC.

The chain joins TRBV4-3 to TRBJ2-1; tentative D call: TRBD2 (6 bases). Between the trimmed V and J ends, which lost 8 bases and 6 bases, there was a span of 14 bases. The CDR3 runs to 13 residues. Per germline, CDR1 LGHNA and CDR2 YSLEER. CDR3 in amino acids: CASSMGLFNEQFF. The CDR3 DNA follows: TGCGCCAGCTCAATGGGACTTTTCAATGAGCAGTTCTTC.

Turning to this clone: Other DNA sequences in this sample translate to the same CDR3. The CDR3 DNA reads TGCGCCAGCAGCTTGAGACTAGCGGCAAACACCGGGGAGCTGTTTTTT. Translated, it gives CASSLRLAANTGELFF. V usage is TRBV5-1 and J usage is TRBJ2-2; 9 nucleotides match TRBD2. This CDR3 contains 16 residues. With 1 base clipped from V and 2 bases from J, the junction kept 3 bases outside the gene matches. Germline V gene lookup returns CDR1 SGHRS and CDR2 YFSETQ.

The chain combines TRBV27 with TRBJ2-7; possibly TRBD2 for D (5 bases). The CDR3 is 12 residues long. In germline, CDR1 is MNHEY, CDR2 SMNVEV (reference sequence). V was cut by 6 bases and J by 8 bases, with 14 bases left in between. CDR3 sequence reads: CASRLTAGKQYF. CDR3 in DNA: TGTGCCAGCAGGCTTACGGCGGGCAAGCAGTACTTC.